Listed below are T cell receptor beta chains from one sample, sequenced in a study of cytomegalovirus exposure and HLA in healthy donors. Data came from immunoSEQ multiplex PCR; TCRdb stores just in-frame clones and leaves some out. Of about 79,000 clones listed, roughly 93% were seen once; the top ten hold 3% to 4%. The material sequenced was PBMCs. These receptors were obtained from a woman aged 25-40 years in good health and CMV-seronegative. Each CDR3 is given with its conserved first and last residue. The D gene is left open where the match is weak. For some rows the clone size is stated as once, few or many, or as a class when expanded; others skip it.

TRBV6-5	TRBJ2-7	.	.	TGTGCCAGCAGTTACGACAGCTCCTACGAGCAGTACTTC	CASSYDSSYEQYF
TRBV5-8	TRBJ2-3	.	.	TGTGCCGGTGGACAGGTAACCCGGGATTGGGACTTGGATACGCAGTATTTT	CAGGQVTRDWDLDTQYF
TRBV7-9	TRBJ1-6	.	TRBD1	TGTGCCAGCAGGGGGACAGGAAACAATTCACCCCTCCACTTT	CASRGTGNNSPLHF
TRBV5-4	TRBJ1-4	once	.	TGTGCCAGCAGCTCGGACCCAGGGAGGAATAATGAAAAACTGTTTTTT	CASSSDPGRNNEKLFF
TRBV30	TRBJ1-2	.	.	TGTGCCTGGAGTGGGGGAGGCGCGGACGGGAATGGCTACACCTTC	CAWSGGGADGNGYTF
TRBV30	TRBJ1-1	.	.	TGTGCCTGGGAGGGCCGGGGGACTGAAGCTTTCTTT	CAWEGRGTEAFF
TRBV10-3	TRBJ1-5	.	.	TGTGCCATCAGTGTGGACAGCAACAATCAGCCCCAGCATTTT	CAISVDSNNQPQHF
TRBV6-5	TRBJ2-7	.	.	TGTGCCAGCAGCCGGACAGTACTCTCCTACGAGCAGTACTTC	CASSRTVLSYEQYF
TRBV6-6	TRBJ2-5	once	TRBD1	TGTGCCAGCGGGGACCAGGGGGCTAGGGAGACCCAGTACTTC	CASGDQGARETQYF
TRBV29-1	TRBJ2-1	.	TRBD1	TGCAGCGTCGGAGAAATGGACAGGGGGGATTACAATGAGCAGTTCTTC	CSVGEMDRGDYNEQFF
TRBV15	TRBJ2-3	.	.	TGTGCCACCAGCAGAGGACAAACCGACACAGATACGCAGTATTTT	CATSRGQTDTDTQYF
TRBV6-6	TRBJ1-2	.	.	TGTGCCAGCAGCCTATACCGAAAGGAGAGGGGGGGCTACACCTTC	CASSLYRKERGGYTF
TRBV30	TRBJ2-7	.	TRBD1	TGTGCCTGGAGTGCGGACAGGGGAGGAAACTACGAGCAGTACTTC	CAWSADRGGNYEQYF
TRBV4-2	TRBJ2-3	.	TRBD2	TGTGCCAGCAGCCGAAAACTAGCGGGAGGTCCCCTTACCACAGATACGCAGTATTTT	CASSRKLAGGPLTTDTQYF
TRBV6-1	TRBJ1-2	few	TRBD1	TGTGCCAGCGAGACAGGGACCTCGGACTATGGCTACACCTTC	CASETGTSDYGYTF
TRBV11-3	TRBJ1-1	.	TRBD1	TGTGCCAGCAGCACCCGACAGGGGGAGGCTTTCTTT	CASSTRQGEAFF
TRBV7-3	TRBJ1-1	.	.	TGTGCCAGCAGCTTAGATAGCACAGGTTCTTACACTGAAGCTTTCTTT	CASSLDSTGSYTEAFF
TRBV12-5	TRBJ2-5	.	TRBD2	TGTGCTAGTGGCCCCGGGGGGGTATTTGGAGAGACCCAGTACTTC	CASGPGGVFGETQYF
TRBV28	TRBJ2-7	.	TRBD2	TGTGCCAGCAGTTTATCTAGCGGTCCCGCCTACGAGCAGTACTTC	CASSLSSGPAYEQYF
TRBV28	TRBJ1-3	.	.	TGTGCCAGCAGGGGCGCCACCTTCTCTGGAAACACCATATATTTT	CASRGATFSGNTIYF
TRBV9	TRBJ2-3	once	.	TGTGCCAGCAGCGCCCCATTGGGGAGAGATACGCAGTATTTT	CASSAPLGRDTQYF
TRBV7-2	TRBJ2-3	.	.	TGTGCCAGCAGCTTAGCGCGGAACACAGATACGCAGTATTTT	CASSLARNTDTQYF
TRBV15	TRBJ2-2	.	.	TGTGCCACCAGCAGAGTCACAACTAGCACGAACACCGGGGAGCTGTTTTTT	CATSRVTTSTNTGELFF
TRBV10-3	TRBJ2-7	.	.	TGTGCCATCAGTGGGCAGGGGGGTCGCTCCGAGCAGTACTTC	CAISGQGGRSEQYF
TRBV28	TRBJ1-1	.	TRBD1	TGTGCCAGCAGTTCCGGGACAGGGGCCCGTGAAGCTTTCTTT	CASSSGTGAREAFF
TRBV7-8	TRBJ2-4	.	TRBD2	TGTGCCAGCAGCTCTCATCCGGGGGGAAAATCCAAAAACATTCAGTACTTC	CASSSHPGGKSKNIQYF
TRBV28	TRBJ1-4	.	TRBD1	TGTGCCAGCAGATCAGGGGGCTTAGATGAAAAACTGTTTTTT	CASRSGGLDEKLFF
TRBV4-1	TRBJ2-2	.	.	TGCGCCAGCAGCCCGAGGGTCGGGGGGCCAGCCGGGGAGCTGTTTTTT	CASSPRVGGPAGELFF
TRBV4-1	TRBJ1-3	.	.	TGCGCCAGCAGCCCTCAAGGAGGGGCGGCGGGAAACACCATATATTTT	CASSPQGGAAGNTIYF
TRBV5-1	TRBJ1-1	.	TRBD1	TGCGCCAGCAGTCGGACAGGGGGCCCCGTCCGAACAGCTGAAGCTTTCTTT	CASSRTGGPVRTAEAFF
TRBV7-2	TRBJ2-1	.	TRBD2	TGTGCCAGCAGCTCTAGCGGGATGAAGCAGTTCTTC	CASSSSGMKQFF
TRBV21-1	TRBJ2-7	.	.	TGTGCCAGCAGCAAAGCAACCCTAGCGGGAGGGTTCTACGAGCAGTACTTC	CASSKATLAGGFYEQYF
TRBV29-1	TRBJ1-1	.	.	TGCAGCGCCCTAACAGGTGTGAACACTGAAGCTTTCTTT	CSALTGVNTEAFF
TRBV19	TRBJ2-3	.	TRBD2	TGTGCCAGTAGTACGGGACTAGCGGGAGTGGATACGCAGTATTTT	CASSTGLAGVDTQYF
TRBV27	TRBJ2-1	.	TRBD2	TGTGCCAGCAGTTTATCGGGACTAGCGGGGAGGACCTACAATGAGCAGTTCTTC	CASSLSGLAGRTYNEQFF
TRBV10-3	TRBJ1-5	.	TRBD1	TGTGCCATCAGTCCCGGACAGGGGAGAAATCAGCCCCAGCATTTT	CAISPGQGRNQPQHF
TRBV29-1	TRBJ1-3	.	TRBD1	TGCAGCGTTGGCTCCACAGGGGATAGAAACACCATATATTTT	CSVGSTGDRNTIYF
TRBV6-1	TRBJ2-7	.	.	TGTGCCAGCAGTCCCCGAGCGAACGAGCAGTACTTC	CASSPRANEQYF
TRBV13	TRBJ2-3	once	.	TGTGCCAGCAGCCTACAGGGTCCGTTTACGGCAGATACGCAGTATTTT	CASSLQGPFTADTQYF
TRBV7-3	TRBJ2-7	.	TRBD2	TGTGCCAGCAGCTTTAGCCGGGGGACTAGCTACGAGCAGTACTTC	CASSFSRGTSYEQYF
TRBV12-5	TRBJ2-3	.	.	TGTGCTAGTGGGGTCGGGGGATTGGGCACAGATACGCAGTATTTT	CASGVGGLGTDTQYF
TRBV19	TRBJ2-2	.	.	TGTGCCAGTACCTTCCAGTCCACCCGGGCCGGGGAGCTGTTTTTT	CASTFQSTRAGELFF
TRBV4-1	TRBJ1-2	few	.	TGCGCCAGCAGCCCAACGGTCGGGAACCTCTATGGCTACACCTTC	CASSPTVGNLYGYTF
TRBV6-5	TRBJ1-4	.	.	TGTGCCAGCAGTTACTCGTTTCTGGGCAAGGAAAAACTGTTTTTT	CASSYSFLGKEKLFF
TRBV4-1	TRBJ2-5	.	TRBD2	TGCGCCAGCAGCCAAGTTGGACTAGCGGGGGCCTTACAAGAGACCCAGTACTTC	CASSQVGLAGALQETQYF
TRBV5-4	TRBJ2-2	once	TRBD1	TGTGCCAGCAGCTTGGCAGGGGGATCCGGGGAGCTGTTTTTT	CASSLAGGSGELFF